This entry lists 29 T cell receptor beta chains sequenced from one sample in a study of blood T cell repertoires in COVID-19. Generated by immunoSEQ multiplex PCR, the TCRdb table keeps only in-frame clones and is missing some. The table records some 250,000 clones, 91% of them present only once. The sample was PBMCs or T cells enriched from blood (not recorded which). These receptors came from a human donor in a cohort exposed to, infected with or recovered from COVID-19 (not recorded which). The donor label of this sample is uncertain.

The chain combines TRBV7-3 with TRBJ2-3; TRBD2 might be the D (7 bases). Germline assignment: CDR1 SGHTA and CDR2 FQGTGA. CDR3 length: 15 residues. V was shortened by 5 bases and J by 5 bases, with 17 bases between the two germline ends. The CDR3 loop is CASSATGGQGDTQYF. The CDR3 DNA follows: TGTGCCAGCAGCGCCACGGGGGGCCAAGGAGATACGCAGTATTTT.

V gene TRBV7-2 combines with J gene TRBJ1-5; 7 bases are a match to TRBD1. Germline V CDR1 and CDR2: SGHTA, FQGNSA. V lost 5 bases to trimming and J lost 4 bases; unmatched junction nucleotides: 8. CDR3 length: 15 residues. The CDR3 DNA sequence: TGTGCCAGCAGCAGACATACAGGGGTAAATCAGCCCCAGCATTTT. Its translation: CASSRHTGVNQPQHF.

CDR3 coding DNA: TGTGCCAGCAGTTTTCAGGGTTCTGGAAACACCATATATTTT. Encoded protein: CASSFQGSGNTIYF. The chain combines TRBV6-5 with TRBJ1-3; a possible D gene is TRBD1 (5 bases). The CDR3 is 14 amino acids. Between the trimmed V and J ends, which lost 4 bases and 1 base, there was a span of 8 bases. Germline lookup yields CDR1 MNHEY and CDR2 SVGAGI.

This chain uses TRBV6-5 with TRBJ2-7; 7 positions agree with TRBD2. This CDR3 has 11 amino acids. The ends lost 8 bases at V and 6 bases at J; junction bases unmatched: 4. Germline V gene lookup returns CDR1 MNHEY and CDR2 SVGAGI. The CDR3 loop reads CASYGGTEQYF. DNA of the CDR3: TGTGCCAGCTACGGGGGGACCGAGCAGTACTTC.

By sample fraction, this clone is medium-sized. V is TRBV4-1 and J is TRBJ2-3; the match to TRBD2 covers 7 bases. This CDR3 is 17 amino acids long. Germline CDR1 is MGHRA and CDR2 is YSYEKL. After removal of 0 bases from V and 0 bases from J, the junction contained 6 bases not matched to a gene. The CDR3 reads CASSQDGAGVSTDTQYF. For the CDR3, the DNA is TGCGCCAGCAGCCAAGATGGCGCGGGGGTAAGCACAGATACGCAGTATTTT.

V and J are TRBV19 and TRBJ2-7, with D possibly being TRBD1 (5 bases). The germline V and J ends were trimmed by 5 bases and 0 bases, with 11 bases remaining between them. In germline, CDR1 is LNHDA, CDR2 SQIVND (reference sequence). CDR3 size: 14 residues. This CDR3 reads CASSPQGSSYEQYF. The CDR3 bases are TGTGCCAGTAGTCCTCAGGGTAGCTCCTACGAGCAGTACTTC.

V usage is TRBV7-9 and J usage is TRBJ1-1, with D uncertain. The CDR3 has 14 amino acids. Trimming cost V 6 bases and J 1 base, with 12 bases left between them. Germline V gene data show CDR1 as SEHNR and CDR2 as FQNEAQ (reference sequence). The CDR3 sequence is CASSYDTRNTEAFF. The CDR3, as DNA: TGTGCCAGCAGTTACGACACGAGGAACACTGAAGCTTTCTTT.

V is TRBV24-1 and J is TRBJ1-5, with D possibly matching TRBD1 (6 bases). This CDR3 spans 15 amino acids. Germline CDR1 and CDR2: KGHDR and SFDVKD. The V end was cut by 2 bases, the J end by 7 bases, with 14 bases between. The CDR3 DNA reads as TGTGCCACCAGTGATTCCGGACAGCGAGGCCAGCCCCAGCATTTT. Its protein is CATSDSGQRGQPQHF.

This chain joins TRBV11-2 and TRBJ1-3; D gene unclear. The CDR3 sequence is 15 residues long. V gave up 5 bases and J gave up 3 bases, with 14 bases separating them. Germline assignment: CDR1 SGHAT and CDR2 FQNNGV. The chain's CDR3 is CASSPPAGIGNTIYF. In DNA, the CDR3 is TGTGCCAGCAGCCCTCCGGCGGGGATTGGAAACACCATATATTTT.

This clone was detected only a few times. The chain couples TRBV30 to TRBJ2-7, with no clear D. The CDR3 length is 14 residues. Per the germline V gene, CDR1 is GTSNPN and CDR2 is SVGIG (reference sequence). V lost 0 bases, J lost 3 bases, and 12 bases lay in between. The CDR3 DNA is TGTGCCTGGAGTGTACGTGGCGGCTACTACGAGCAGTACTTC. This gives the protein CAWSVRGGYYEQYF.

The chain has TRBV30 and TRBJ2-7, with D maybe TRBD1 (5 bases). The V gene lost 2 bases and the J gene lost 5 bases, with 19 bases spanning the gap. The CDR3 is 15 amino acids. Germline V gene sequence: CDR1 GTSNPN, CDR2 SVGIG (reference sequence). The CDR3 DNA sequence: TGTGCCTGGAGTCCCCGGCCTGCCAGGGTAGACGAGCAGTACTTC. It codes for CAWSPRPARVDEQYF.

The CDR3 sequence: CASSFSSEDNSPLHF. In DNA, the CDR3 is TGTGCCAGCAGTTTCTCGTCAGAAGATAATTCACCCCTCCACTTT. This rearrangement joins TRBV27 to TRBJ1-6; D unclear. The germline V and J ends were trimmed by 3 bases and 5 bases, with 11 bases remaining between them. The CDR3 is 15 amino acids. The germline CDR1 and CDR2 sequences are MNHEY and SMNVEV (reference sequence).

V usage is TRBV7-2 and J usage is TRBJ2-6; D is uncertain. V was pared by 2 bases and J by 3 bases, with 8 bases between. The CDR3 contains 15 residues. Germline V gene sequence: CDR1 SGHTA, CDR2 FQGNSA. The CDR3 bases are TGTGCCAGCAGCTTAAAACTTGGTGGGGCCAACGTCCTGACTTTC. This encodes CASSLKLGGANVLTF. The full variable domain, completed using reference TRBV7-2 and TRBJ2-6, is GAGVSQSPSNKVTEKGKDVELRCDPISGHTALYWYRQSLGQGLEFLIYFQGNSAPDKSGLPSDRFSAERTGGSVSTLTIQRTQQEDSAVYLCASSLKLGGANVLTFGAGSRLTVL.

This chain links TRBV4-3 with TRBJ1-5; D is possibly TRBD1 (5 bases). Germline lookup yields CDR1 LGHNA and CDR2 YSLEER. This CDR3 has 13 residues. The germline V and J ends were trimmed by 4 bases and 3 bases, with 7 bases remaining between them. The CDR3 spells CASSPTVNQPQHF. In DNA form, the CDR3 reads TGCGCCAGCAGCCCGACAGTCAATCAGCCCCAGCATTTT.

The chain uses TRBV2 and TRBJ1-6, with a tentative D call TRBD1 (6 bases). V lost 4 bases to trimming and J lost 8 bases, with 18 bases between them. The CDR3 is 16 amino acids. Germline CDR1 and CDR2: SNHLY and FYNNEI. CDR3 DNA: TGTGCCAGCAGTGGGGTAGGGGACAAATCCTATTCACCCCTCCACTTT. This codes for CASSGVGDKSYSPLHF.

The chain couples TRBV29-1 to TRBJ2-7; TRBD2 is a possible D gene (6 bases). From germline, CDR1 is SQVTM and CDR2 ANQGSEA. V was trimmed by 1 base and J by 4 bases, leaving 11 bases between them. This CDR3 comprises 13 residues. The CDR3 loop reads CSVEGSEGYEQYF. CDR3 coding DNA: TGCAGCGTTGAAGGATCGGAGGGGTACGAGCAGTACTTC.

J is TRBJ1-1 and V is TRBV27; 8 positions match TRBD1. Germline V CDR1 and CDR2: MNHEY, SMNVEV (reference sequence). This CDR3 comprises 14 residues. Trimming removed 5 bases from V and 5 bases from J; junction bases left unmatched: 7. The CDR3 DNA is TGTGCCAGCAGTCAATATACAGGGGGTACTGAAGCTTTCTTT. Translating it yields CASSQYTGGTEAFF.

The V and J genes are TRBV5-4 and TRBJ1-6; TRBD1 is a possible D gene (5 bases). V was clipped by 4 bases and J by 7 bases, with 9 bases between them. Per the germline V gene, CDR1 is SGHNT and CDR2 is YYREEE (reference sequence). The CDR3 spans 13 residues. The CDR3 is CASSEKGNSPLHF. As DNA, the CDR3 is TGTGCCAGCAGCGAGAAGGGGAATTCACCCCTCCACTTT.

This rearrangement joins TRBV19 to TRBJ2-2, with 8 bases identical to TRBD1. After removal of 5 bases from V and 1 base from J, the junction contained 0 bases not matched to a gene. CDR3 length equals 14 residues. Germline V CDR1 and CDR2: LNHDA, SQIVND (reference sequence). This CDR3 reads CASSDRGNTGELFF. The CDR3, as DNA: TGTGCCAGTAGTGACAGGGGGAACACCGGGGAGCTGTTTTTT.

The chain couples TRBV25-1 to TRBJ1-1; TRBD1 is a possible D gene (6 bases). Trimming removed 7 bases at V and 1 base at J, with 13 bases between. CDR1 MGHDK and CDR2 SYGVNS come from the germline V gene. This CDR3 has 14 amino acids. The CDR3 DNA reads TGTGCCAGCACCTCTACAGGGCGGAACACTGAAGCTTTCTTT. Its protein product is CASTSTGRNTEAFF.

The V and J genes are TRBV19 and TRBJ2-4, with TRBD1 matching over 7 bases. The V segment lost 3 bases and the J segment 1 base; nucleotides outside the gene matches: 12. Germline V CDR1 and CDR2: LNHDA, SQIVND (reference sequence). The CDR3 consists of 18 residues. CDR3 region: CASSILGRGRGAKNIQYF. The CDR3, as DNA: TGTGCCAGTAGTATCCTGGGCCGTGGCAGGGGGGCCAAAAACATTCAGTACTTC.

This sequence joins TRBV11-3 and TRBJ2-1, with TRBD2 identical over 10 bases. The CDR3 totals 16 residues. Unmatched junction bases numbered 6, after V lost 0 bases and J lost 7 bases. Germline CDR1 SGHNT, CDR2 YENEEA. CDR3 nucleotide sequence: TGTGCCAGCAGCTTAGATGGGAGCGGGGGGGCTAATGAGCAGTTCTTC. Its translation: CASSLDGSGGANEQFF. Together with reference TRBV11-3 and TRBJ2-1, the CDR3 gives the full variable domain: EAGVVQSPRYKIIEKKQPVAFWCNPISGHNTLYWYLQNLGQGPELLIRYENEEAVDDSQLPKDRFSAERLKGVDSTLKIQPAELGDSAVYLCASSLDGSGGANEQFFGPGTRLTVL.

The rearrangement joins TRBV19 to TRBJ2-5; tentatively, D is TRBD1 (8 bases). The CDR3 contains 20 residues. Germline-derived CDR1 and CDR2 are LNHDA and SQIVND (reference sequence). V lost 1 base, J lost 4 bases, and 28 bases lay in between. In DNA, the CDR3 is TGTGCCAGTAGTATAGCCCCGGCAGGGGGCGTACTAGCGCGCGGAGAGACCCAGTACTTC. It codes for CASSIAPAGGVLARGETQYF.

Written as DNA, the CDR3 is TGCGCCACCCGGGACAGTAGCCTGAAATTTAATGAGCAGTTCTTC. This codes for CATRDSSLKFNEQFF. The chain uses TRBV4-1 and TRBJ2-1; TRBD1 matches at 7 bases. The V gene's germline CDR1 is MGHRA and CDR2 YSYEKL. V lost 10 bases and J lost 7; bases outside the gene matches: 16. The CDR3 runs 15 residues.

The V call is TRBV18, the J call TRBJ1-3; D uncertain. The CDR3 is made up of 15 amino acids. Germline CDR1 reads KGHSH; CDR2 reads LQKENI. Trimming stripped 3 bases from V and 0 bases from J, with 9 bases between. CDR3 coding DNA: TGTGCCAGCTCACCGGTTCCGAGCTCTGGAAACACCATATATTTT. This gives the protein CASSPVPSSGNTIYF.

This clone was picked up a small number of times. This chain connects TRBV3-1 (or the pseudogene TRBV3-2) to TRBJ1-1, with 9 positions matching TRBD1. The CDR3 runs to 18 residues. Germline V gene sequence: CDR1 LGHDT, CDR2 YNNKEL (reference sequence). Trimming took 1 base from V and 0 from J; bases not matched to a gene: 9. The CDR3 is CASSQGDRAFYMNTEAFF. CDR3 DNA sequence: TGTGCCAGCAGCCAAGGGGACAGGGCTTTCTACATGAACACTGAAGCTTTCTTT.

This chain joins TRBV4-1 and TRBJ1-2; TRBD1 matches at 9 bases. Germline assignment: CDR1 MGHRA and CDR2 YSYEKL. The junction had 7 bases not matched to a gene; V was cut back by 3 bases and J by 2 bases. The CDR3 spans 16 residues. This CDR3 is CASSQEKTGGNYGYTF. CDR3 coding DNA: TGCGCCAGCAGCCAGGAAAAGACAGGGGGGAACTATGGCTACACCTTC.

The J gene is TRBJ2-5, the V gene TRBV29-1; D might be TRBD1 (6 bases). Trimming shortened V by 0 bases and J by 4 bases, and 12 bases separated the two germline ends. Germline V gene lookup returns CDR1 SQVTM and CDR2 ANQGSEA. There are 14 residues in the CDR3. Written as DNA, the CDR3 is TGCAGCGTTGAAGATCGCTCAGGGGCAGAGACCCAGTACTTC. Its protein is CSVEDRSGAETQYF.

This rearrangement joins TRBV18 to TRBJ2-7; D is perhaps TRBD2 (6 bases). The CDR3 runs to 14 residues. The germline CDR1 and CDR2 sequences are KGHSH and LQKENI. Trimming pared 8 bases from V and 3 bases from J, leaving 17 bases between. The CDR3 sequence: CASGPGTSYYEQYF. Written as DNA, the CDR3 is TGTGCCAGCGGACCCGGGACTTCTTACTACGAGCAGTACTTC.